The clone carrying this T cell receptor (beta chain) was observed once. Its antigen is not identified. These data belong to a study of post-analysis software for immune sequencing data. Study details: The disease courses spanned relapsing-remitting, secondary progressive and progressive-relapsing forms of multiple sclerosis.

Unique molecular identifiers were built into the TCR beta cDNA libraries. T cells numbering about 0.85 to 10 million gave rise to about 490,000 cDNA molecules. Using its own MiXCR run on the PCR reads, TCRdb lists one record per CDR3 protein. The table has a few hundred thousand distinct CDR3 sequences, roughly 36% seen once. The CDR3 is 12 amino acids. Trimming took 7 bases from V and 8 from J, leaving 14 bases between them. Points from the study as a whole: Controls significantly exceeded multiple sclerosis patients in normalized Chao1 diversity. Co-batched samples clustered tightly together by F measure. Five TRBV segments appeared more often in patients than in controls, and TRBV5-6, TRBV5-1 and TRBV20-1 were among these.

The sequenced sample was blood. The TCR sequence derives from a girl between 10 and 17 years old with multiple sclerosis. V and J are TRBV12-3 or TRBV12-4 and TRBJ1-2, with unresolved D. CDR3 residues: CASTLSAGGYTF. DNA for the CDR3: TGTGCCAGCACTCTTTCCGCGGGAGGCTACACCTTC.